This T cell receptor beta chain was sequenced for a study of blood T cell repertoires in COVID-19. Study overall: The United States, Italy and Spain were the sources of the acute and convalescent COVID-19 samples.

As handled by the study authors: Reference gene primer amplification gave nucleated cell count estimates. This table comes from immunoSEQ multiplex PCR, and its TCRdb copy is limited to in-frame clones, with some not included. Clone size and the V and J calls come from that table; the DNA yielded D and trimming. The sample contains 200,000 or so clones, just under 85% of which appear only once. Trimming removed 0 bases at V and 7 bases at J, with 15 bases between. Germline V gene lookup returns CDR1 MNHEY and CDR2 SVGAGI. This CDR3 is 16 amino acids long. This clonotype was obtained from a human donor with acute or convalescent COVID-19. The donor label of this sample is uncertain. V and J are TRBV6-5 and TRBJ1-4; perhaps TRBD1 as D (5 bases). The sample was peripheral blood. CDR3 sequence (DNA): TGTGCCAGCAGTTACTCGAGACAACGGGGGAGTGAAAAACTGTTTTTT. It translates to CASSYSRQRGSEKLFF.